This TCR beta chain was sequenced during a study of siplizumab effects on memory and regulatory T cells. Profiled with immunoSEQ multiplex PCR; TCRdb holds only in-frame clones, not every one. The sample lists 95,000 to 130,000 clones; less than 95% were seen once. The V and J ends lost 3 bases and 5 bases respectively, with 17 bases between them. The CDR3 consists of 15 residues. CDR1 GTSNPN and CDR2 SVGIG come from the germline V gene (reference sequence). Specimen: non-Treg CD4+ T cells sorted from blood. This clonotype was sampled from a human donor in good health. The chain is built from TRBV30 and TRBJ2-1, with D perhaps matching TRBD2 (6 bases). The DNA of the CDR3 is TGTGCCTGGAGCCCTAGCGAGGCCAGACACAATGAGCAGTTCTTC. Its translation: CAWSPSEARHNEQFF.